Listed below are T cell receptor beta chains from one sample, sequenced in a study of pediatric ulcerative colitis. Sequencing was performed with immunoSEQ multiplex PCR; in TCRdb, only in-frame clones are kept and a portion is missing. The sample holds tens of thousands of clones, about 87% seen once. Input material: blood. The receptor set was obtained from a boy aged 5-17 years who was a control in a study of pediatric ulcerative colitis. Each CDR3 is given with its conserved first and last residue. Clone size is stated in some rows and not others, as once, few, many or a class when expanded.

>TRBJ2-7|TRBV11-3|-
CASSLVVWAYYEQYF
>TRBJ1-2|TRBV7-8|-
CASSLARSRVHGYTF
>TRBJ1-1|TRBV5-5|once
CASNLIVGRNEAFF
>TRBJ2-7|TRBV7-8|-
CASSLARTLDYVQYF
>TRBJ2-5|TRBV5-1|-
CASSFETGQETQYF
>TRBJ2-3|TRBV15|-
CATSRDRLAGGDTQYF
>TRBJ2-3|TRBV2|-
CASSRLAGGPSTDTQYF
>-|TRBV9|-
CASSNTIAGQGPGEQYF
>TRBJ1-6|TRBV2|-
CASSDNSPLHF
>TRBJ2-1|TRBV9|-
CASSSRTSPPIREQFF
>TRBJ2-7|TRBV28|-
CASSPSAGGFTYEQYF
>TRBJ2-3|TRBV28|-
CASSLLPDTQYF
>TRBJ2-2|TRBV6-4|-
CASSRTSGTGELFF
>TRBJ2-7|TRBV7-2|-
CASSPWTGDEQYF
>TRBJ2-2|TRBV6-5|-
CASRPGAAGELFF
>TRBJ1-3|TRBV7-8|-
CASSQRLRQGASGNTIYF
>TRBJ2-6|TRBV4-3|-
CASSQYPDFSGANVLTF
>TRBJ2-3|TRBV5-1|-
CASSFPKGGRPTPQRTDTQYF
>TRBJ2-7|TRBV6-5|-
CASSSHYEQYF
>TRBJ2-7|TRBV19|-
CASSTFWGPSSYEQYF
>TRBJ2-1|TRBV5-1|-
CASNYTGGRNEQFF
>TRBJ1-2|TRBV7-8|few
CASSFSIQTYGYTF
>TRBJ2-3|TRBV7-3|-
CASSLGAGVPDTQYF
>TRBJ1-1|TRBV5-1|-
CASSFIAGGDEAFF
>TRBJ1-2|TRBV28|-
CASSLIWDRGYGYTF
>TRBJ1-4|TRBV6-6|few
CASTHTTTANEKLFF
>TRBJ1-1|TRBV7-8|-
CASRTSWQALNTEAFF
>TRBJ2-3|TRBV7-9|-
CASSSWDGPSRITQYF
>TRBJ2-7|TRBV6-1|-
CASSEVAEAYEQYF
>TRBJ2-1|TRBV28|-
CASTPWSGGEQFF
>TRBJ1-6|TRBV25-1|few
CASQVSGSYNSPLHF
>TRBJ2-7|TRBV2|-
CASSDPRFPYEQYF
>TRBJ1-1|TRBV7-3|-
CASSLQGQGAEAFF
>TRBJ1-2|TRBV19|-
CASSIDAVAQNGYTF
>TRBJ2-3|TRBV6-6|-
CASTSPASTDTQYF
>TRBJ1-3|TRBV14|-
CASSQFAGISGNTIYF
>TRBJ2-7|TRBV7-2|-
CASSYYGLSYYSYEQYF
>TRBJ2-5|TRBV11-2|-
CASSLDAGGSETQYF
>TRBJ1-6|TRBV9|few
CASSTRDSNSPLHF
>TRBJ2-3|TRBV7-9|-
CASSLADRVGDTQYF
>TRBJ2-1|TRBV15|-
CATSRPTGGYNEQFF
>TRBJ2-1|TRBV30|-
CAWIDGRGSYEQFF
>TRBJ1-1|TRBV30|-
CAWSVGGPSTEAFF
>TRBJ1-1|TRBV19|-
CASSISPYMNTEAFF
>TRBJ2-7|TRBV18|-
CASSPGTGLSSYEQYF
>TRBJ2-7|TRBV19|-
CASSKFQGVYEQYF
>TRBJ2-3|TRBV6-4|-
CASSDSTGGPSDTQYF
>TRBJ2-7|TRBV30|-
CAWSVSGSYEQYF
>TRBJ2-1|TRBV27|-
CASSPRGGTFLRGLYNEQFF
>TRBJ2-7|TRBV2|-
CASMAYEQYF
>TRBJ2-2|TRBV11-2|-
CASSSISAGANTGELFF